This T cell receptor (beta chain) is from a study of long-term antiretroviral therapy in people with HIV (dated by TCRdb to the early 2020s). Broadly, across the study: Collection of the earliest samples took place about a decade ahead of the 2015 WHO recommendation for immediate ART, at a time when ART was typically delayed until CD4 counts fell. A retrospective serial study tested whether changes in peripheral blood TRB repertoire composition and diversity were associated with ART initiation and durable HIV suppression. A total of 192 cryopreserved PBMC samples came from 25 to 30 adults with confirmed HIV infection and were collected serially over a mean of approximately six years (range 1-12). Among the 30 or so participants with HIV, eleven to twelve were female. No cross-contamination during QIAcube processing was seen in test extractions of a monoclonal T-cell line run alongside a few dozen polyclonal samples. The study at large found these results: The repertoire was dominated across all time points by expanded TRB clones identified before ART initiation, although this dominance was seen to fluctuate and to decrease in many PLHIV after ART. Because PBMC availability was limited, only the TCR beta chain was sequenced, with no alpha chain pairing. No data were available on ART adherence, viral resistance or therapy changes, limiting inferences about post-ART repertoire changes. Compared with controls, HIV repertoires had narrower CDR3 length ranges, and the network structure pointed to an antigen-experienced repertoire that shifted only slightly toward naive after ART. Because pre-ART samples had limited cell numbers, unsorted PBMC were profiled rather than sorted CD4+ and CD8+ T cells. Starting ART was linked to a significant rise in TRB diversity, yet even after long-term ART the diversity remained significantly lower than in transplant donor controls. The samples were dated from about 2004 to 2017, and the ART regimens that were used may be less effective than current ART regimens.

The table lists this clone with a count of one. This receptor's antigen is unknown. Base quality data are lacking; no much larger clone is found one base away. The CDR3 spans 16 residues, from the cysteine through the phenylalanine. Left in the record is the CDR3 DNA by itself, 48 bases read in frame from the first base. The V end loses 6 bases and the J end loses 4 bases, and a stretch of 19 bases separates them. CDR1 and CDR2 are read off the germline V gene as KGHSH and LQKENI. The immunoSEQ hsTCRB v3.0 assay was used at survey level resolution to sequence the TRB variable region. TRB sequencing targeted a depth of 40,000-50,000 T-cell genomes per sample. Pooled TRB libraries were sequenced on an Illumina MiSeq with a v3 150-cycle kit. The published analysis was carried out like this. Repertoire analysis ran in R within a reproducible Nextflow workflow covering QC, data transformation and analysis. LymphoSeq2, an R package for AIRR-Seq data exploration, was used to implement custom analyses. Four samples that produced fewer than 5000 total TRB sequences were removed, so some 190 HIV repertoires were analyzed. Of the 188 retained HIV repertoires, over 55 were collected before and around 130 after ART initiation. Repertoires were downsampled to 5000 TRB nucleotide sequences, and summary statistics were averaged over 100 downsampling iterations. TRB sequences were retained for analysis only if CDR3 regions of at least seven amino acids were present. Diversity was measured with a Shannon entropy-derived clonality score and the Gini coefficient. Repertoire networks linked the top 5000 CDR3 amino acid sequences whenever two sequences differed by an edit distance of one. GLIPH2 predicted antigen specificity groups and MHC restriction for TRB CDR3 amino acid sequences. To flag known CMV, EBV, HIV or tissue antigen associations, CDR3 amino acid sequences were matched against VDJdb and McPAS-TCR. Pre-ART, post-ART and control groups were compared with Wilcoxon signed-rank tests and Holm-Bonferroni correction. In its TCRdb copy, this immuneACCESS table keeps in-frame sequences only and misses some clones. Where compared with another copy, unresolved V genes explain less than half of these, and the others have no known cause. V and J calls and clone size come straight from that table; D and trimming were deduced from the DNA. Across this sample there are over 40,000 clones, with 85% to 95% seen only once. The biggest ten clones account for under 2.5% of the sample.

Inclusion was restricted to participants for whom at least one PBMC sample before ART initiation and at least two post-ART samples were available. Treatment was received in the United States of America by all participants with HIV. Before DNA extraction, cryopreserved samples of roughly 0.9-11 million PBMC were thawed and washed. At the time of the earliest PBMC sample for each participant with HIV, ages ranged from roughly 23 to 60 years. PBMC samples from each participant spanned 1-4 timepoints before ART initiation and 2-8 timepoints after ART initiation, with a median of 7 samples. Serial HIV viral load, CD4+ T-cell count, ART history and demographic data were obtained for every participant. Genomic DNA was extracted from unsorted PBMC with a Qiagen kit on a QIAcube, with processing performed in batches of 12 samples.

The chain links TRBV18 with TRBJ1-3, with the D gene not confidently named. The sequencing here drew on unsorted PBMCs, taken 9 to 9.5 years after starting antiretroviral therapy. The clonotype was recovered from a man aged 30 to 39 with HIV. Here is the DNA: TGTGCCAGCTCCACCCTCGACCAAACCGAAGGAAACACCATATATTTT. It encodes CASSTLDQTEGNTIYF.